These 26 T cell receptor beta chains came from one sample sequenced in a study of blood T cell repertoires in COVID-19. The method was immunoSEQ multiplex PCR; TCRdb's version includes in-frame clones alone and lacks a portion of them. The sample has 150,000 to 200,000 clones; 88% are singletons. Sequenced input: peripheral blood. All receptors derive from a human donor in a cohort sampled during active COVID-19.

A single count supports this clone. CDR3 nucleotides: TGCGCCAGCAGCTCCAAGACAGGGGGCGAGCCTGAAGCTTTCTTT. Its translation is CASSSKTGGEPEAFF. The rearrangement links TRBV5-1 to TRBJ1-1, with 10 nucleotides matching TRBD1. The trim removed 3 bases at V and 6 bases at J, leaving 8 bases unmatched. CDR3 length: 15 amino acids. Germline V gives CDR1 SGHRS, CDR2 YFSETQ.

The V call is TRBV6-1, the J call TRBJ1-1; weak D call: TRBD1 (6 bases). V gave up 4 bases and J gave up 1 base, with 16 bases separating them. Germline lookup yields CDR1 MNHNS and CDR2 SASEGT. The CDR3 has 16 amino acids. This chain's CDR3 is CASSAGFTGRNTEAFF. The CDR3 nucleotides are TGTGCCAGCAGTGCGGGATTTACAGGGCGGAACACTGAAGCTTTCTTT.

The gene calls are TRBV5-4 and TRBJ1-1; 7 bases map to TRBD1. Germline CDR1 reads SGHNT; CDR2 reads YYREEE (reference sequence). With V trimmed by 5 bases and J by 4 bases, 8 bases remained unmatched. The CDR3 covers 14 residues. In DNA, the CDR3 is TGTGCCAGCAGGGACAGGAGAGGGCTCACTGAAGCTTTCTTT. Translation: CASRDRRGLTEAFF.

This clone came up a few times. V and J are TRBV3-1 (or the pseudogene TRBV3-2) and TRBJ1-5, with 11 bases matching TRBD1. Per the germline V gene, CDR1 is LGHDT and CDR2 is YNNKEL (reference sequence). With 4 bases clipped from V and 6 bases from J, the junction kept 5 bases outside the gene matches. CDR3 length equals 15 residues. This chain's CDR3 is CASSRGQGEGQPQHF. DNA of the CDR3: TGTGCCAGCAGCCGGGGACAGGGGGAGGGTCAGCCCCAGCATTTT.

The gene calls are TRBV3-1 (or the pseudogene TRBV3-2) and TRBJ2-7, with TRBD1 matching 7 bases. Germline V CDR1 and CDR2: LGHDT, YNNKEL (reference sequence). V lost 3 bases to trimming and J lost 2 bases; unmatched junction nucleotides: 7. CDR3 size: 15 residues. The CDR3 reads CASSQGQWTAYEQYF. The DNA of the CDR3 is TGTGCCAGCAGCCAGGGACAGTGGACGGCCTACGAGCAGTACTTC.

The CDR3 is CASSLDPGQGTNYGYTF. For the CDR3, the DNA is TGTGCCAGCAGCTTAGATCCGGGACAGGGGACGAACTATGGCTACACCTTC. The rearrangement links TRBV7-2 to TRBJ1-2, with 10 bases aligning to TRBD1. The CDR3 runs to 17 residues. Unmatched junction bases numbered 7, after V lost 1 base and J lost 2 bases. CDR1 is SGHTA, CDR2 FQGNSA, per germline.

V usage is TRBV7-9 and J usage is TRBJ2-2, with TRBD1 identical over 7 bases. The CDR3 consists of 16 residues. Germline V gives CDR1 SEHNR, CDR2 FQNEAQ (reference sequence). V lost 5 bases and J lost 1; bases outside the gene matches: 7. The CDR3 DNA is TGTGCCAGCAGCAAACCGGGACAGCAGAACACCGGGGAGCTGTTTTTT. This translates into CASSKPGQQNTGELFF.

This clone showed up just once. The J gene is TRBJ2-3, the V gene TRBV24-1, with TRBD2 as a possible D gene (6 bases). The CDR3 runs 14 residues. Trimming removed 5 bases from V and 1 base from J, with 9 bases in between. Per the germline V gene, CDR1 is KGHDR and CDR2 is SFDVKD. DNA of the CDR3: TGTGCCACCAGTGGCCCTAGCGGCACAGATACGCAGTATTTT. Translating it yields CATSGPSGTDTQYF.

The chain couples TRBV5-1 to TRBJ1-2; 7 bases fit TRBD1. Germline CDR1 reads SGHRS; CDR2 reads YFSETQ. The CDR3 covers 13 residues. V gave up 4 bases and J gave up 7 bases; unmatched junction bases: 7. CDR3 amino acids: CASSVDRQGGYTF. For the CDR3, the DNA is TGCGCCAGCAGCGTGGACAGGCAAGGTGGCTACACCTTC.

This clone was detected once. This chain links TRBV30 with TRBJ1-2; TRBD1 might be the D (5 bases). V lost 0 bases, J lost 2 bases, and 7 bases lay in between. This CDR3 has 13 amino acids. CDR1 and CDR2 (germline): GTSNPN, SVGIG (reference sequence). The CDR3 reads CAWSVQDNYGYTF. CDR3 bases: TGTGCCTGGAGTGTACAGGACAACTATGGCTACACCTTC. Looking up the rest from reference TRBV30 and TRBJ1-2 gives the full variable domain: SQTIHQWPATLVQPVGSPLSLECTVEGTSNPNLYWYRQAAGRGLQLLFYSVGIGQISSEVPQNLSASRPQDRQFILSSKKLLLSDSGFYLCAWSVQDNYGYTFGSGTRLTVV.

The V call is TRBV30, the J call TRBJ1-1; D is possibly TRBD1 (6 bases). Per the germline V gene, CDR1 is GTSNPN and CDR2 is SVGIG (reference sequence). The CDR3 is 14 residues long. V dropped 0 bases and J dropped 6 bases, with 14 bases sitting between them. CDR3 sequence: CAWSVAGGISEAFF. In nucleotides, the CDR3 is TGTGCCTGGAGTGTGGCTGGGGGCATCTCTGAAGCTTTCTTT. Looking up the rest from reference TRBV30 and TRBJ1-1 gives the full variable domain: SQTIHQWPATLVQPVGSPLSLECTVEGTSNPNLYWYRQAAGRGLQLLFYSVGIGQISSEVPQNLSASRPQDRQFILSSKKLLLSDSGFYLCAWSVAGGISEAFFGQGTRLTVV.

The chain has TRBV30 and TRBJ2-7, with TRBD2 identical over 15 bases. The germline V gene encodes CDR1 GTSNPN and CDR2 SVGIG (reference sequence). This CDR3 has 16 residues. With V trimmed by 5 bases and J by 7 bases, 12 bases remained unmatched. Here the CDR3 reads CAWHRGLAGGLGEQYF. The DNA of the CDR3 is TGTGCCTGGCACCGGGGACTAGCGGGGGGCCTAGGGGAGCAGTACTTC.

The CDR3 sequence is CASSVGQGSYNEQFF. The CDR3 nucleotides read TGTGCCAGCAGCGTCGGACAGGGCTCCTACAATGAGCAGTTCTTC. The V and J genes are TRBV9 and TRBJ2-1, with TRBD1 matching over 8 bases. Germline V gene sequence: CDR1 SGDLS, CDR2 YYNGEE. This CDR3 is 15 amino acids long. V lost 2 bases to trimming and J lost 0 bases; unmatched junction nucleotides: 1.

The V and J genes are TRBV2 and TRBJ1-5; 7 bases are a match to TRBD1. From germline, CDR1 is SNHLY and CDR2 FYNNEI. V lost 6 bases to trimming and J lost 2 bases; unmatched junction nucleotides: 13. CDR3 length equals 17 residues. The CDR3 sequence is CASRATGTLVGNQPQHF. In DNA form, the CDR3 reads TGTGCCAGCAGAGCGACAGGGACCTTAGTCGGCAATCAGCCCCAGCATTTT.

The chain couples TRBV12-2 to TRBJ2-7; the D call of TRBD1 is as the table states it, not checked on the DNA. TRBV12-2 is a pseudogene segment. The CDR3 spans 13 residues. The CDR3 DNA follows: TGTGCAAGTCGCGGGACAGGTCCCTACGAGCAGTACTTC. Protein sequence: CASRGTGPYEQYF.

This sequence joins TRBV7-6 and TRBJ2-7; 7 nucleotides line up with TRBD2. The junction had 7 bases not matched to a gene; V was cut back by 3 bases and J by 5 bases. Germline lookup yields CDR1 SGHVS and CDR2 FNYEAQ. This CDR3 has 14 residues. This CDR3 reads CASSLDTGGNEQYF. CDR3 nucleotides: TGTGCCAGCAGCTTGGACACCGGGGGGAACGAGCAGTACTTC.

The genes are TRBV29-1 and TRBJ1-4, with TRBD1 matching 9 bases. The CDR3 spans 12 residues. In germline, CDR1 is SQVTM, CDR2 ANQGSEA. V lost 7 bases, J lost 8 bases, and 5 bases stayed unmatched. CDR3 sequence (DNA): TGCAGCGCACAGGGGGCAGGCGAAAAACTGTTTTTT. Translated: CSAQGAGEKLFF.

The chain uses TRBV7-2 and TRBJ2-2, with TRBD2 identical over 10 bases. The V gene's germline CDR1 is SGHTA and CDR2 FQGNSA. J was trimmed by 6 bases and V by 1 base; bases with no gene match: 8. The CDR3 spans 17 residues. This CDR3 is CASSLVASGGRAGELFF. CDR3 bases: TGTGCCAGCAGCTTAGTGGCTAGCGGGGGAAGGGCCGGGGAGCTGTTTTTT. Looking up the rest from reference TRBV7-2 and TRBJ2-2 gives the full variable domain: GAGVSQSPSNKVTEKGKDVELRCDPISGHTALYWYRQSLGQGLEFLIYFQGNSAPDKSGLPSDRFSAERTGGSVSTLTIQRTQQEDSAVYLCASSLVASGGRAGELFFGEGSRLTVL.

The chain links TRBV12-3 or TRBV12-4 to TRBJ2-2, with D perhaps TRBD1 (6 bases). The CDR3 is 12 residues long. The CDR3 DNA is TGTGTCACAGGGTTCGGCACCGGGGAGCTGTTTTTT. Amino acid sequence: CVTGFGTGELFF.

This clone was found once. The chain uses TRBV27 and TRBJ1-1; no firm D call. V gave up 6 bases and J gave up 2 bases, with 19 bases separating them. The CDR3 has 16 amino acids. Germline lookup yields CDR1 MNHEY and CDR2 SMNVEV (reference sequence). The CDR3 spells CASSPIRSWANTEAFF. CDR3 coding DNA: TGTGCCAGCAGCCCGATCCGGTCATGGGCTAACACTGAAGCTTTCTTT.

This sequence joins TRBV5-1 and TRBJ2-7, with 11 bases that match TRBD1. The germline V gene encodes CDR1 SGHRS and CDR2 YFSETQ. The CDR3 length is 14 residues. Trimming took 1 base from V and 5 from J; bases not matched to a gene: 2. The CDR3 coding sequence is TGCGCCAGCAGCTTGCGGACAGGGGGCAACGAGCAGTACTTC. Protein product: CASSLRTGGNEQYF.

This clone has just a few counts. V and J are TRBV27 and TRBJ2-4, with TRBD1 identical over 8 bases. CDR3 length: 16 residues. Per the germline V gene, CDR1 is MNHEY and CDR2 is SMNVEV (reference sequence). Unmatched junction bases numbered 5, after V lost 0 bases and J lost 4 bases. The CDR3 DNA reads as TGTGCCAGCAGTTTATCACCGAGGACAGGGAAAAACATTCAGTACTTC. It translates to CASSLSPRTGKNIQYF.

The V and J genes are TRBV6-6 and TRBJ1-2, with TRBD1 identical over 10 bases. Germline CDR1 MNHNY, CDR2 SVGAGI (reference sequence). V was clipped by 5 bases and J by 3 bases; unmatched bases: 3. The length of the CDR3 is 14 residues. CDR3 loop: CASSRGQGHYGYTF. The CDR3 nucleotides are TGTGCCAGCAGTCGGGGACAGGGGCACTATGGCTACACCTTC.

This chain connects TRBV9 to TRBJ1-6; D ambiguous. Germline CDR1 SGDLS, CDR2 YYNGEE. This CDR3 has 18 amino acids. Trimming shortened V by 3 bases and J by 0 bases, and 16 bases separated the two germline ends. CDR3 amino acids: CASSASGSLSSYNSPLHF. Here the CDR3 DNA reads TGTGCCAGCAGCGCATCCGGGAGCCTTAGCTCCTATAATTCACCCCTCCACTTT.

This clone was recorded a few times. The chain is built from TRBV21-1 and TRBJ1-1; whether TRBD1, the table's D call, matches the DNA was not checked. TRBV21-1 is a listed pseudogene. This CDR3 contains 15 residues. CDR3 in amino acids: CASSVQGALNTEAFF. The CDR3 DNA reads TGTGCCAGCAGCGTACAGGGGGCTTTGAACACTGAAGCTTTCTTT.

The chain employs TRBV20-1 and TRBJ2-7, with TRBD1 matching 7 bases. Germline V CDR1 and CDR2: DFQATT, SNEGSKA (reference sequence). The CDR3 sequence is 11 residues long. The V gene end was trimmed by 6 bases and the J gene end by 5 bases; junction bases not matched to a gene: 4. The CDR3 sequence: CSARQGNEQYF. The DNA for the CDR3 is TGCAGTGCGCGACAGGGCAACGAGCAGTACTTC.